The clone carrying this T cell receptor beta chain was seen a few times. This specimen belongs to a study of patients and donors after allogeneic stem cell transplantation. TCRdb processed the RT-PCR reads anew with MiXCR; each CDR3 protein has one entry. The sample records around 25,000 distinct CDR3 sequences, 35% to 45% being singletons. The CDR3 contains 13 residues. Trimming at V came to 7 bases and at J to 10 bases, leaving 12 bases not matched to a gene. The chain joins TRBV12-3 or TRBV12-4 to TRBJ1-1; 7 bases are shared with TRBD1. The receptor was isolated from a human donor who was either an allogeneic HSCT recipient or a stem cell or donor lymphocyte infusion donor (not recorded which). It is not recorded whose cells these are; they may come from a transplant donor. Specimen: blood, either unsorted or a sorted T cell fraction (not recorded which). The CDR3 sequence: CASTLTDRVRAFF. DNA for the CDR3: TGTGCCAGCACCTTAACCGACAGGGTAAGAGCTTTCTTT.